Given below is one T cell receptor (beta chain) in context. Its antigen has not been determined. No clone much larger than this one lies a single base away; base qualities are absent. The immunoSEQ Assay, a bias-controlled multiplex PCR, was used to amplify TCRbeta CDR3 regions from genomic DNA. For the original study's pipeline: The number of nucleated cells in each sample was estimated from the amplification of reference gene primers within the assay. To quantify the absolute abundance of each unique TCRbeta CDR3 rearrangement, sequence reads were collapsed and filtered. For each sample, productive Simpson clonality was calculated as the square root of Simpson's diversity index over productive rearrangements. TCRdb took this table from immuneACCESS and kept in-frame rearrangements with V and J called. Such tables lack part of the clones; where checked against another copy, unresolved V genes explain under half of the gap, and the rest is unexplained. That table furnishes V, J and clone size, whereas the DNA furnished D and trimming. Across this sample there are about 100,000 clones, with about 77% seen only once. Under 35% of the sample goes to the ten largest clones.

This record belongs to a study of blood T cell repertoires in COVID-19 (dated by TCRdb to about 2020). Concerning the study at large: The collaborator samples originated in the United States, Italy and Spain and spanned the acute and convalescent phases of COVID-19. The material from the prospective study consisted of cDNA or gDNA derived from T cells, B-cell-depleted T cells, or PBMCs. Deeply sampled blood TCRbeta repertoires from subjects exposed to, actively infected with, or recovered from COVID-19 were included in the dataset. The repertoires were made available in a free public database intended to serve as a resource for research on the immune response to SARS-CoV-2. The samples were drawn from the first 160 participants of the ongoing ImmuneRACE study and from 1,200 or so subjects provided by 6 global collaborators. The sample metadata nearly always contained a de-identified subject ID, COVID-19 status, age in years and sex. Where available, HLA class I and class II types were taken from metadata supplied by the sample provider and were not determined by assay-based typing.

Whole blood was collected in K2EDTA tubes by collaborating institutions according to the institutions' own protocols. Collaborator samples were shipped for TCRbeta analysis as frozen whole blood, isolated PBMCs, or DNA extracted from either sample type. General findings and caveats noted by the study authors: The quantity of clinical and demographic metadata differed by source and by participant and was supplied without curation.

Source material: peripheral blood. This sequence was found in a man in his 70s with active or convalescent COVID-19.

The bases read TGTGCCAGCAGCCAAGTTGGAGGGGAGGGTGGCTACACCTTC. It encodes CASSQVGGEGGYTF. The chain is made from TRBV3-1 (or the pseudogene TRBV3-2) and TRBJ1-2; TRBD1 is possibly the D segment (5 matching bases). V sheds 1 base and J sheds 7 bases, leaving 13 bases between their ends. CDR1 and CDR2 are drawn from the germline V gene (reference sequence): LGHDT, YNNKEL. CDR3 length: 14 amino acids, cysteine to phenylalanine. Left in the record is the CDR3 DNA by itself, 42 bases read in frame from the first base.